The text below deals with one T cell receptor beta chain. What it recognizes is unknown. Naive-designated CD8 cells lacked CD45RO, were positively enriched for CCR7, and omitted terminally differentiated effector memory CD45RA+ cells. Clones were sequenced by immunoSEQ multiplex PCR, and TCRdb holds only the in-frame ones, with some missing. Seen here are about 2,200,000 clones, approximately 94% observed once, and the top ten hold about 1.8%. This record comes from a study of shared clonotypes between healthy human individuals. CDR3 length equals 12 residues. The germline V and J ends were trimmed by 5 bases and 8 bases, with 12 bases remaining between them. Germline CDR1 reads MNHNY; CDR2 reads SVGAGI (reference sequence). Study-wide points: Sampling involved blood alone; tissue repertoires likely differ.

This chain connects TRBV6-6 to TRBJ1-1; unclear D gene. Sequenced material: naive CD8+ T cells from PBMCs. This receptor was obtained from a man between 18 and 35 years old in good health. Some clones in this sample may be carry-over from other donors' samples. The CDR3 nucleotides are TGTGCCAGCAGTCCTCATCAATTGGAAGCTTTCTTT. It specifies CASSPHQLEAFF.